Shown below are 12 T cell receptor beta chains from a single sample sequenced in a study of Tregs in tolerant kidney transplant recipients. The method was immunoSEQ multiplex PCR; TCRdb's version includes in-frame clones alone and lacks a portion of them. The sample records tens of thousands of clones, under 95% being singletons. Related graft donors supplied nonmyeloablative bone marrow transplants, and mixed chimerism was transient. The sequencing used CD4+ T cells from blood (PBMCs), collected 12 months after the transplant. These receptors were taken from a human patient who received a combined kidney and bone marrow transplant. The graft donor may have contributed some T cells.

This clone occurred once. J is TRBJ2-1 and V is TRBV7-6; D unresolved. Between the trimmed V and J ends, which lost 0 bases and 4 bases, there was a span of 4 bases. Germline-derived CDR1 and CDR2 are SGHVS and FNYEAQ. This CDR3 region has 13 residues. The CDR3, as DNA: TGTGCCAGCAGCTTAGCACAGTACAATGAGCAGTTCTTC. Translated, it gives CASSLAQYNEQFF.

This rearrangement joins TRBV4-3 to TRBJ2-1, with 11 bases fitting TRBD2. V shed 1 base and J 6 bases; nucleotides not matched to a gene: 5. The CDR3 extends over 16 amino acids. CDR1 LGHNA and CDR2 YSLEER come from the germline V gene. The CDR3 nucleotides are TGCGCCAGCAGCCAAGGAGTCGGACTAGCGGGCAATGAGCAGTTCTTC. This sequence encodes CASSQGVGLAGNEQFF.

The V gene is TRBV4-1, the J gene TRBJ2-1; 13 bases line up with TRBD2. Per germline, CDR1 MGHRA and CDR2 YSYEKL. The CDR3 runs 18 residues. J gave up 3 bases and V 4 bases, and 9 bases lay outside the gene matches. The CDR3 nucleotides are TGCGCCAGCAGCCTCACCTCGACTAGCGGGGGGTACTACAATGAGCAGTTCTTC. Residues: CASSLTSTSGGYYNEQFF.

This clone occurred once. This chain joins TRBV27 and TRBJ2-7, with 9 positions matching TRBD1. Germline values: CDR1 MNHEY, CDR2 SMNVEV (reference sequence). The CDR3 has 18 residues. V gave up 0 bases and J gave up 1 base; unmatched junction bases: 10. This CDR3 reads CASSLSFPRTGASYEQYF. The CDR3 DNA sequence: TGTGCCAGCAGTTTATCGTTCCCCAGGACAGGGGCGTCCTACGAGCAGTACTTC.

V usage is TRBV7-8 and J usage is TRBJ2-1; D is unclear. Trimming pared 2 bases from V and 9 bases from J, leaving 14 bases between. Per germline, CDR1 SGHVS and CDR2 FQNEAQ. This CDR3 spans 14 amino acids. CDR3 sequence: CASSLSSSIGEQFF. The DNA of the CDR3 is TGTGCCAGCAGCTTATCGAGCTCTATCGGTGAGCAGTTCTTC.

This rearrangement joins TRBV30 to TRBJ2-7; weak D call: TRBD2 (5 bases). Germline V gene data show CDR1 as GTSNPN and CDR2 as SVGIG (reference sequence). V was pared by 2 bases and J by 3 bases, with 17 bases between. The CDR3 is 15 amino acids. The CDR3 protein is CAWSSSTRTDYEQYF. The CDR3 DNA reads TGTGCCTGGAGTTCCTCTACCCGGACTGACTACGAGCAGTACTTC.

This chain connects TRBV2 to TRBJ1-1; D remains unclear. This CDR3 comprises 14 residues. CDR1 and CDR2 from the germline V gene are SNHLY and FYNNEI. The V and J ends lost 5 bases and 6 bases respectively, with 16 bases between them. Here the CDR3 reads CASSLTASHPEAFF. CDR3 nucleotides: TGTGCCAGCAGTCTAACCGCTTCTCACCCTGAAGCTTTCTTT.

This chain uses TRBV27 with TRBJ2-5, with 7 bases identical to TRBD2. V was clipped by 3 bases and J by 4 bases; unmatched bases: 5. This CDR3 is 14 amino acids long. CDR1 and CDR2 (germline): MNHEY, SMNVEV (reference sequence). CDR3 region: CASSLLAVRETQYF. In nucleotides, the CDR3 is TGTGCCAGCAGTTTGCTAGCGGTGAGAGAGACCCAGTACTTC.

The CDR3 nucleotides are TGTGCCAGCAGTTATAGCGCCGGGGAGCTGTTTTTT. This translates into CASSYSAGELFF. The V gene is TRBV6-5, the J gene TRBJ2-2; TRBD2 is a possible D gene (5 bases). Germline CDR1 and CDR2: MNHEY and SVGAGI. V was pared by 3 bases and J by 6 bases, with 5 bases between. The CDR3 contains 12 residues.

The gene calls are TRBV5-1 and TRBJ2-1, with 7 bases that match TRBD1. This CDR3 is built from 14 residues. Germline CDR1 and CDR2: SGHRS and YFSETQ. The V segment lost 7 bases and the J segment 4 bases; nucleotides outside the gene matches: 8. The CDR3 DNA follows: TGCGCCAGCCGACCGGGACAGAGGTACAATGAGCAGTTCTTC. This gives the protein CASRPGQRYNEQFF.

The chain is built from TRBV4-1 and TRBJ2-2; 8 bases map to TRBD1. This CDR3 has 17 residues. Germline V gene sequence: CDR1 MGHRA, CDR2 YSYEKL. The V gene end was trimmed by 10 bases and the J gene end by 3 bases; junction bases not matched to a gene: 16. CDR3 in amino acids: CATREEAGQVYTGELFF. DNA for the CDR3: TGCGCCACCAGAGAAGAGGCGGGACAGGTGTACACCGGGGAGCTGTTTTTT.

This sequence joins TRBV7-8 and TRBJ2-1, with 8 bases fitting TRBD2. CDR1 is SGHVS and CDR2 is FQNEAQ in the germline V gene. V lost 5 bases, J lost 6 bases, and 12 bases stayed unmatched. The CDR3 consists of 16 residues. In DNA, the CDR3 is TGTGCCAGCAGCCCGCGGGTTAGCGGGAATCTCAATGAGCAGTTCTTC. Its protein is CASSPRVSGNLNEQFF.